The 12 T cell receptor beta chains in this list originate from one sample, sequenced in a study of shared clonotypes between healthy human individuals. TCRdb keeps only in-frame clones here, not all; method: immunoSEQ multiplex PCR. The sample has approximately 350,000 clones; 96% are singletons. Material: memory CD8+ T cells sorted from blood. Noted subset: CD45RO+ cells pooled with CCR7-negative TemRA cells. These receptors came from a man aged 30 to 45 in good health.

The chain carries TRBV7-9 and TRBJ2-4; 13 bases map to TRBD2. Looked up from germline, CDR1 is SEHNR and CDR2 is FQNEAQ (reference sequence). This CDR3 has 18 residues. The J segment lost 4 bases and the V segment lost 2 bases, leaving 8 bases of the junction unmatched. Here the CDR3 DNA reads TGTGCCAGCAGCTTATCCGCGGGACTAGCGGGATCTAAAAACATTCAGTACTTC. This encodes CASSLSAGLAGSKNIQYF.

The table lists this clone with a count of one. This chain uses TRBV7-2 with TRBJ1-1; D is unclear. There are 13 residues in the CDR3. Germline V gene sequence: CDR1 SGHTA, CDR2 FQGNSA. Deletions cut 5 bases from V and 4 bases from J, with 11 bases between. The CDR3 is CASSVREGTEAFF. CDR3 bases: TGTGCCAGCAGCGTAAGGGAGGGCACTGAAGCTTTCTTT.

V gene TRBV29-1 combines with J gene TRBJ1-1; the D gene is possibly TRBD1 (6 bases). Germline CDR1 is SQVTM and CDR2 is ANQGSEA. The CDR3 is made up of 14 amino acids. Between the trimmed V and J ends, which lost 5 bases and 2 bases, there was a span of 15 bases. CDR3 protein: CSVRGLRGNTEAFF. The CDR3 bases are TGCAGCGTTAGAGGTCTCAGGGGTAACACTGAAGCTTTCTTT.

This chain links TRBV2 with TRBJ2-3; 8 nucleotides line up with TRBD2. CDR1 SNHLY and CDR2 FYNNEI come from the germline V gene. The V gene end was trimmed by 7 bases and the J gene end by 7 bases; junction bases not matched to a gene: 10. CDR3 length equals 14 residues. Written as DNA, the CDR3 is TGTGCCAGCAAGAGCGGGAGCGGTACATATACGCAGTATTTT. Its translation is CASKSGSGTYTQYF.

Turning to this clone: Because the CDR3's place on the DNA is in doubt, the DNA is left out and the CDR3 is given as listed by TCRdb. This CDR3 reads CASSKEKVGTGSTNEKLFF. The gene calls are TRBV21-1 and TRBJ1-4; the DNA was not compared with TRBD1, the D call given in the table. TRBV21-1 is a listed pseudogene. The CDR3 has 19 residues if both end residues are counted.

The J gene is TRBJ2-1, the V gene TRBV29-1; D unclear. The CDR3 runs 17 residues. V dropped 6 bases and J dropped 4 bases, with 25 bases sitting between them. Germline V gives CDR1 SQVTM, CDR2 ANQGSEA. As DNA, the CDR3 is TGCAGCGTCAAATTCGTCAGGTCCTACTTCGGGTACAATGAGCAGTTCTTC. This translates into CSVKFVRSYFGYNEQFF.

This chain connects TRBV19 to TRBJ1-2; unclear D gene. CDR3 length: 13 amino acids. Germline V gene sequence: CDR1 LNHDA, CDR2 SQIVND (reference sequence). Trimming removed 3 bases from V and 1 base from J, with 6 bases in between. CDR3 in DNA: TGTGCCAGTAGTATCGAATTTAACTATGGCTACACCTTC. Translation: CASSIEFNYGYTF.

This sequence joins TRBV5-8 and TRBJ1-1; D call uncertain. With 1 base removed from V and 2 bases from J, the gap between germline ends came to 12 bases. The CDR3 loop spans 15 amino acids. The germline V gene has CDR1 SGHTS and CDR2 YDEGEE. The chain's CDR3 is CASSLQRVRNTEAFF. In DNA form, the CDR3 reads TGTGCCAGCAGCTTGCAGAGGGTCCGTAACACTGAAGCTTTCTTT.

This chain's CDR3 is CASRYSGWEEQYF. The CDR3 nucleotides read TGTGCCAGCAGATACAGTGGGTGGGAAGAGCAGTACTTC. The chain employs TRBV7-9 and TRBJ2-7; D remains unclear. Germline V gene lookup returns CDR1 SEHNR and CDR2 FQNEAQ (reference sequence). Deletions cut 6 bases from V and 7 bases from J, with 16 bases between. The CDR3 runs 13 residues.

The rearrangement links TRBV7-9 to TRBJ1-3; the D is unclear. Germline assignment: CDR1 SEHNR and CDR2 FQNEAQ (reference sequence). Trimming removed 10 bases from V and 0 bases from J, with 16 bases in between. The CDR3 length is 15 residues. The CDR3 is CATPDRISSGNTIYF. In DNA, the CDR3 is TGTGCCACCCCAGACCGTATAAGCTCTGGAAACACCATATATTTT.

Written as DNA, the CDR3 is TGTGCCAGCAGTTTAACCTCCTCGGGACTAGTACATTTCGAGCAGTACTTC. Translating gives CASSLTSSGLVHFEQYF. The chain recombines TRBV27 with TRBJ2-7; 8 nucleotides agree with TRBD2. In germline, CDR1 is MNHEY, CDR2 SMNVEV (reference sequence). The ends lost 2 bases at V and 6 bases at J; junction bases unmatched: 15. There are 17 residues in the CDR3.

This CDR3 reads CASSLTGINTEAFF. CDR3 nucleotides: TGCGCCAGCAGCTTGACAGGGATTAACACTGAAGCTTTCTTT. This chain links TRBV5-1 with TRBJ1-1, with D perhaps TRBD1 (6 bases). CDR1 is SGHRS and CDR2 is YFSETQ in the germline V gene. The CDR3 runs 14 residues. V lost 1 base and J lost 2, with 9 bases in between.